This T cell receptor (beta chain) was identified in a study of CXCR3-negative and CXCR3-positive naive CD8 T cells (dated by TCRdb to 2018 to 2020). Notes on the research overall: In total, roughly 140 million TRB reads were obtained, which works out to roughly 1.5 +/- 0.3 million reads per library. Diversity and physicochemical repertoire analyses were performed on about eleven donors pooled from two independent experiments. For the TRBV-TRBJ cluster analysis, the naive subsets came from 5 or 6 donors, while the memory cells came from 3 donors. The research as a whole found: Surface CD5, linked to self-reactivity in mice, was comparable between naive subsets; TCR interaction strength was therefore also inferred from TRB CDR3 physicochemical properties. Naive CXCR3-negative and CXCR3-positive cells from the same donor showed similar TRBV-TRBJ usage, whereas memory cells showed distinct patterns. Repertoire diversity was comparably high in both naive subsets but much lower in memory CD8+ T cells. Freshly isolated PBMCs were used for most assays because CXCR3 expression went down partially after cryopreservation. TRB CDR3s from CXCR3-positive naive cells showed higher hydrophobicity (lower Kidera factor 4), lower energy, and higher strength and volume indices than CXCR3-negative naive cells.

The sequencer listed for this sample is NextSeq 550. The Human TCR Profiling Kit (MiLaboratory) was used to make UMI-labeled 5' RACE TRB cDNA libraries. The full amount of extracted RNA was used for cDNA synthesis, and the full amount of resulting cDNA was used for PCR amplification. Libraries were prepared in parallel with an identical number of PCR cycles. Regarding the original processing steps: MIGEC and MiXCR extracted about 53,000 +/- 10,000 unique UMI-labeled TRB cDNA molecules per library, requiring at least two reads per UMI. On average, each library contained approximately 40,000 +/- 10,000 functional in-frame TRB CDR3 nucleotide clonotypes without stop codons. After downsampling to 5000 UMI-labeled TRB molecules per sample, diversity metrics, including normalized Shannon-Wiener and Chao1, were computed in VDJtools. Clonotype-size-weighted physicochemical properties of the central five CDR3 residues (interaction energy, strength, volume and Kidera factor 4) were computed in VDJtools. TCRdb reprocessed the reads into one record per CDR3 protein sequence, lacking DNA. Clone size and V and J calls follow TCRdb, not the original study. The sample has around 160,000 distinct CDR3 sequences on record. The top ten constitute approximately 0.27% of the sample.

For every CD8+ T cell subset, 300,000 cells were flow-sorted straight into RLT lysis buffer, and each subset was sorted in triplicate. To keep memory contaminants out, a stringent definition of naive CD8+ T cells was applied: CD45RO-CCR7+CD27+CD95-. Peripheral blood mononuclear cells were isolated from buffy coats by standard density gradient centrifugation. Naive CXCR3-negative and CXCR3-positive CD8+ T cells were flow-sorted using a FACSAria III. An RNeasy Mini Kit was used to extract total RNA from the sorted cells. From its cysteine to its phenylalanine, the CDR3 spans 15 amino acids. DNA was not recorded. CDR1 LNHNV and CDR2 YYDKDF were looked up in the germline V gene (reference sequence). Of note for this clonotype: Its antigen is unknown.

The sequence is built from TRBV15 and TRBJ1-1; the D gene TCRdb calls, TRBD1, cannot be checked with no DNA. Sequences were obtained from naive CXCR3+ CD8+ T cells from blood. The sample's cell subset or site label, decoded: CD45RO-CCR7+CD27+CD95- naive CD8+ T cells expressing CXCR3 (TNR3+). This clonotype was obtained from a human donor in good health. Some clones in this sample may be carry-over from other donors' samples. CDR3 protein: CATSSTRQGPTEAFF.